This T cell receptor beta chain comes out of a study of blood T cell repertoires in COVID-19. Study summary: Some COVID-19 samples were acute and others convalescent; all came from the United States, Italy and Spain. From T cells, B-cell-depleted T cells, or PBMCs came the material, which was cDNA or gDNA.

V lost 2 bases and J 1 base, leaving 14 bases between the germline ends. The CDR3 runs to 16 residues. Germline CDR1 and CDR2: MNHEY and SVGAGI. In the original workflow: Cell counts per sample came from amplifying reference gene primers. Method: immunoSEQ multiplex PCR; TCRdb's copy keeps in-frame clones and lacks some. D and trimming were read from the DNA, whereas the V and J calls and clone size are those reported in that table. The sample includes about 130,000 clones, more than 70% seen only once; the top ten take roughly an eighth. V usage is TRBV6-5 and J usage is TRBJ1-1; tentatively, D is TRBD1 (5 bases). The material sequenced was peripheral blood. The sequence derives from a woman under 40 who had recovered from COVID-19. CDR3 sequence reads: CASSYEPSDRNTEAFF. The CDR3 DNA reads as TGTGCCAGCAGTTACGAACCCTCCGACAGGAACACTGAAGCTTTCTTT.